This T cell receptor (beta chain) appears in the sequencing data of a study of a mutant IDH1 vaccine in newly diagnosed glioma. Background on the study: Vaccines were begun 4-6 weeks after radiotherapy alone, or with temozolomide cycles. Treated patients had a mean age of around 39 years and a sex split that was about 62% male and approximately 38% female.

Worth noting for this clone: What it recognizes is unknown.

Using immunoSEQ multiplex PCR, the repertoire was profiled, and TCRdb retains in-frame clones only, with some absent. The data hold about 84,000 clones, with more than 80% observed a single time. The CDR3 has 13 amino acids. V trimming: 5 bases; J trimming: 6 bases; junction bases outside the gene matches: 5. Germline-derived CDR1 and CDR2 are SEHNR and FQNEAQ (reference sequence). Regarding time point: week 47, end of study. Each dose of the vaccine consisted of 300 ug of mutant IDH1 20-mer peptide, with topical imiquimod. The donors' diagnosis was new WHO grade 3 or 4 astrocytoma that was IDH1-mutant and ATRX-lost.

J is TRBJ2-7 and V is TRBV7-9; TRBD1 matches 9 bases. Sequencing used PBMCs, obtained from a glioma patient whose treatment included an IDH1 peptide vaccine. This receptor was obtained from a man between 35 and 55 years old with glioma. The CDR3 here is CASSTGTGIEQYF. CDR3 DNA: TGTGCCAGCAGCACCGGGACAGGGATCGAGCAGTACTTC.